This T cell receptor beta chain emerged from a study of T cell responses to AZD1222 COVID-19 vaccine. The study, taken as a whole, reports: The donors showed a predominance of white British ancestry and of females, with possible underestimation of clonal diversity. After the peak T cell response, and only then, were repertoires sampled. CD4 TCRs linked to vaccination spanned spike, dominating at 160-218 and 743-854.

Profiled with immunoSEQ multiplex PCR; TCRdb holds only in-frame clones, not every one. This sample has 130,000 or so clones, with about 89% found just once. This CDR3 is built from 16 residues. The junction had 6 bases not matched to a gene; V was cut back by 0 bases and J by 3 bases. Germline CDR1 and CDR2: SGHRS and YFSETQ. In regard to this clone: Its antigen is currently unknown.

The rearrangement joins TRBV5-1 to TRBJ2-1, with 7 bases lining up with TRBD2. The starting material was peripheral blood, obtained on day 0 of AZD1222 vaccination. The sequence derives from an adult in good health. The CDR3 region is CASSLGEVAGYNEQFF. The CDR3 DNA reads TGCGCCAGCAGCTTGGGAGAGGTAGCGGGCTACAATGAGCAGTTCTTC.